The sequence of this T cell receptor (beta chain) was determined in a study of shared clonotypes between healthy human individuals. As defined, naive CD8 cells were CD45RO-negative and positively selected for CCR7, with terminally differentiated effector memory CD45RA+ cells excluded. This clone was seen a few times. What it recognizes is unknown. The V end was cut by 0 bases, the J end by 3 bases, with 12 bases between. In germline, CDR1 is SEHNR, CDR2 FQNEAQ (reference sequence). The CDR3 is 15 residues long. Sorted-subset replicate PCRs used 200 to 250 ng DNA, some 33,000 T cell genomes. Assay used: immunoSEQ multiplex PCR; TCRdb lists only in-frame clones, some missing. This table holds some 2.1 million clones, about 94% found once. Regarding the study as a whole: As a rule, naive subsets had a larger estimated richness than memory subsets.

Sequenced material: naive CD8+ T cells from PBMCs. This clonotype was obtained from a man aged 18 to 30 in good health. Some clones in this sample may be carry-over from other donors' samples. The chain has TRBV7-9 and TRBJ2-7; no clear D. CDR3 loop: CASSLAQTTFYEQYF. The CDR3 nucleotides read TGTGCCAGCAGCTTAGCTCAGACCACGTTCTACGAGCAGTACTTC.